The present T cell receptor (beta chain) was sequenced within a study of regulatory T cells in long-lasting Graves disease. Study results and caveats: There were preferences for TRBV28, TRBJ1-2 and TRBJ2-5 in persistent disease. Graves' patients with persistent disease showed TCR diversity lower than patients newly diagnosed. Exclusively peripheral blood, rather than thyroid tissue, was studied.

The time point is: persistent/refractory GD, antithyroid drugs over 5 years with positive TRAb. After RNA was extracted from PBMCs, the TCR library was made from it. Guidelines of the American Thyroid Association were used to diagnose Graves' disease. The germline V and J ends were trimmed by 0 bases and 0 bases, with 21 bases remaining between them. The CDR3 has 19 amino acids. Germline assignment: CDR1 SGDLS and CDR2 YYNGEE. CDR3-region Arm-PCR and iRepertoire HTBI primers produced the TCR beta libraries. Each CDR3 protein gets one entry after TCRdb re-called the multiplex PCR reads with MiXCR. Of around 300,000 distinct CDR3 sequences detected, approximately 20% appear once; the ten largest clones hold approximately 53%. Points on this clonotype: No antigen is known for it.

The chain is built from TRBV9 and TRBJ1-2; possibly TRBD1 for D (5 bases). The receptor was derived from a female donor with Graves disease. This material consisted of peripheral blood mononuclear cells (PBMCs), taken when the disease was refractory, from a patient treated with antithyroid drugs. Here the CDR3 DNA reads TGTGCCAGCAGCGTAGACCCAAAATTGGAGGGGACGACTAACTATGGCTACACCTTC. Its translation is CASSVDPKLEGTTNYGYTF.